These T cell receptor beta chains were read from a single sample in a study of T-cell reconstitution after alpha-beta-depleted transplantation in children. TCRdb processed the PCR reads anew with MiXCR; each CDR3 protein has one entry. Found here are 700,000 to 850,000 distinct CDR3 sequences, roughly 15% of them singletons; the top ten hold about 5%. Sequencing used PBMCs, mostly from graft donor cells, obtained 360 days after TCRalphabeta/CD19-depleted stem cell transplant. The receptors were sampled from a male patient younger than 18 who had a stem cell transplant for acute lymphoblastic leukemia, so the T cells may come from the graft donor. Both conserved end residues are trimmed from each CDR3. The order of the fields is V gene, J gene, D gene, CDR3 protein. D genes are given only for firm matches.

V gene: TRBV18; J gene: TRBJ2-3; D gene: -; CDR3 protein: ASSPQGPDTQY
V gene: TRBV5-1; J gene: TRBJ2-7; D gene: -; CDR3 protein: ASSARVEDSHYEQY
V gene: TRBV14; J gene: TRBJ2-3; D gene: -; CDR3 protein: ASSQTLARRWGDTQY
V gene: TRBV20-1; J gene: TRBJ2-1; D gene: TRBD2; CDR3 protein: SIGLAGLHEQF
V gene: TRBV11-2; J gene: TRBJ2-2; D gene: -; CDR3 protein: ASSLDPARVGTGELF
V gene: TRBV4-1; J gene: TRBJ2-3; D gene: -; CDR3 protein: ASSQDRRVRVLADTQY
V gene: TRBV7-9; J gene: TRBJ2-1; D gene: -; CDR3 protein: ASSLYAGIPNEQF
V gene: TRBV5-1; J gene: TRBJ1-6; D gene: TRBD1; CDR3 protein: ASSWTGEDSPLH
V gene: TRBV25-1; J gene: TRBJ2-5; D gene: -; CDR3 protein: ASSSMYQETQY
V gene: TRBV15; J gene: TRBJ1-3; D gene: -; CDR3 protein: ATSRQVSGNTIY
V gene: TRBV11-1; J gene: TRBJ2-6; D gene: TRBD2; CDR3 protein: ASSLVAGGTSGANVLT
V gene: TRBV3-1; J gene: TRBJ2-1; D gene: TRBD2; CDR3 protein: ASSHGTSNEQF
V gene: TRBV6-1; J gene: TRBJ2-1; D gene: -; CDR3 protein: ASSEAGQGWARKQF
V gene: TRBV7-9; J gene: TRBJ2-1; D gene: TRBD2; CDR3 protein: ASSLGTSGGAYNEQF
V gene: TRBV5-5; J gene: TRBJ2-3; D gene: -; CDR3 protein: ASSLTGTKSYLDTQY
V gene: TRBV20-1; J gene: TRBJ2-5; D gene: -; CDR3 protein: SGKAPGLPTTQY
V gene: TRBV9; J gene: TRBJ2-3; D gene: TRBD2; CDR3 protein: ASSGSGLAGADTQY
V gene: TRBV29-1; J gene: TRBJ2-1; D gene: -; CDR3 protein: SLPPLGGGNEQF
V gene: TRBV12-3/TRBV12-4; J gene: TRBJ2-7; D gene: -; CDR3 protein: ASSVRDLSSYEQY
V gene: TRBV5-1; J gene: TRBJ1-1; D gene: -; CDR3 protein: ASSLTRVVGTEAF
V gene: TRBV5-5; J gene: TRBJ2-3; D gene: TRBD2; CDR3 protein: ASSFRTSGRRSTDTQY
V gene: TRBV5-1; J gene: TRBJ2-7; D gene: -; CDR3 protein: ASSFWQSNYEQY
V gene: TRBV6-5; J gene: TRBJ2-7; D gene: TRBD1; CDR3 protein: ASSLMDREKGYEQY
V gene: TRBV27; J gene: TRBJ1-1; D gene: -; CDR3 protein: ASSLLQGVAF
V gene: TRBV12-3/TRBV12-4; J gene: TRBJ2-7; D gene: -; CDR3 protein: ASSLSAGTYEQY
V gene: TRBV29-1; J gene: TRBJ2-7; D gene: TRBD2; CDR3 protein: SVTTSRYEQY
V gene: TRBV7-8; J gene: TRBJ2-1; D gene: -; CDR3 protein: ASRLRVTEQF
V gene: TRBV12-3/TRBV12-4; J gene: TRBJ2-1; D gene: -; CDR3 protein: ASRPPLAPAEQF
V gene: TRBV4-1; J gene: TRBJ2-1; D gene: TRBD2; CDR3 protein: ASSQDPAGVVGANEQF